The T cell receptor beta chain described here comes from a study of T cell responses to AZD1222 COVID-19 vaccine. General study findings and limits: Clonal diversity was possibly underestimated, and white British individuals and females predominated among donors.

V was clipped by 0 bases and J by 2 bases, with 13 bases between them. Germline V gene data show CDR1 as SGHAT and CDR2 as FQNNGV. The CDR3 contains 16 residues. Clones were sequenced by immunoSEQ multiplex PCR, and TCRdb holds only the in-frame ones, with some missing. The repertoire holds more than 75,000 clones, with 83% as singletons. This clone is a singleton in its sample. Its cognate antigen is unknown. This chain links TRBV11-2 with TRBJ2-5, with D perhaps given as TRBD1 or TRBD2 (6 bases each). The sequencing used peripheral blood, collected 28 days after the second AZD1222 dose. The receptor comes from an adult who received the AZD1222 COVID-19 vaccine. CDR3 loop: CASSLDSGGGQETQYF. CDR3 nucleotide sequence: TGTGCCAGCAGCTTAGACTCCGGGGGCGGACAAGAGACCCAGTACTTC.